This T cell receptor (beta chain) was documented in a study of T cell clones after liver transplantation. Assay used: immunoSEQ multiplex PCR; TCRdb lists only in-frame clones, some missing. The table has 40,000 to 65,000 clones, less than 85% seen once. CDR1 and CDR2 from the germline V gene are SGHTA and FQGNSA. Trimming cost V 1 base and J 10 bases; bases outside gene matches: 10. This CDR3 spans 15 amino acids. The chain joins TRBV7-2 to TRBJ2-1; 7 bases agree with TRBD1. This clonotype was obtained from a human donor who received a liver transplant. Sequencing used CD4+ T cells from blood, obtained before liver transplant. CDR3 nucleotide sequence: TGTGCCAGCAGCTTAGTCGGGACAGCCGGCGGGGAGCAGTTCTTC. This gives the protein CASSLVGTAGGEQFF.